The table lists the clone carrying this T cell receptor beta chain with many counts. The source of the sample is a study of T-cell reconstitution after alpha-beta-depleted transplantation in children. Deletions cut 3 bases from V and 4 bases from J, with 9 bases between. Germline V gene sequence: CDR1 KGHDR, CDR2 SFDVKD. The CDR3 loop spans 14 amino acids. This sample's TCRbeta library carried unique molecular identifier barcodes. MiXCR, applied by TCRdb to the PCR reads, yields one record per CDR3 protein. Here the sample spans roughly 170,000 distinct CDR3 sequences, around 7% being singletons. The sample was PBMCs from the stem cell graft donor, taken from the stem cell graft. The TCR sequence derives from a human donor who donated a stem cell graft to a child with Wiskott-Aldrich syndrome. This chain links TRBV24-1 with TRBJ2-1; D uncertain. The DNA for the CDR3 is TGTGCCACCAGTGATCCTGGCCGATACAATGAGCAGTTCTTC. This translates into CATSDPGRYNEQFF.